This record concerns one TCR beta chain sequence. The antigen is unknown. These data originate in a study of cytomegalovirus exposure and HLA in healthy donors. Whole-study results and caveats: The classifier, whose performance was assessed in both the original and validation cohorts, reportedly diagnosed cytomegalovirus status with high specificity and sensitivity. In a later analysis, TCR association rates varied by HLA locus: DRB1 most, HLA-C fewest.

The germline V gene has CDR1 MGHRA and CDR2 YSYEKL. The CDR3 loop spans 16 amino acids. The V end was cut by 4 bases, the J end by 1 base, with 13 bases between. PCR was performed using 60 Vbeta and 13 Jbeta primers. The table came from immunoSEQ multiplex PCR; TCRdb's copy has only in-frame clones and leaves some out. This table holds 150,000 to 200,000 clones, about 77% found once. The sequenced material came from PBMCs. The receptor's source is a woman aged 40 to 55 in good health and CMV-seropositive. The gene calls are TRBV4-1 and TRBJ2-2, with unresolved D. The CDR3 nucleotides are TGCGCCAGCAGCCCCTACCCCAGGAAGAACACCGGGGAGCTGTTTTTT. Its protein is CASSPYPRKNTGELFF.